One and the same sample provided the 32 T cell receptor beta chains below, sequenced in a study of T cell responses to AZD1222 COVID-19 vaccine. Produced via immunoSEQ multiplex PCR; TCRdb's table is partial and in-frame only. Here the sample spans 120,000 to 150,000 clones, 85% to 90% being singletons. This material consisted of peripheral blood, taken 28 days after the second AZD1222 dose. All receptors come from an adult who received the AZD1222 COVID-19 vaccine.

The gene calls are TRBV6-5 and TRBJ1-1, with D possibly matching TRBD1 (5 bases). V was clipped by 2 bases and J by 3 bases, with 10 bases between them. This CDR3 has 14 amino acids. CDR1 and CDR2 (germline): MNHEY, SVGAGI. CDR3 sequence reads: CASSYAGMDTEAFF. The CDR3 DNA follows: TGTGCCAGCAGTTACGCAGGGATGGACACTGAAGCTTTCTTT.

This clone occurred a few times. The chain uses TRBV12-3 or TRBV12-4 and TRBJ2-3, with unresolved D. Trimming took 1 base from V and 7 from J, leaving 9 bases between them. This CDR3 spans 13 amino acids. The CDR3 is CASSLDLGNTQYF. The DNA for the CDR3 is TGTGCCAGCAGTTTAGACTTGGGAAATACGCAGTATTTT.

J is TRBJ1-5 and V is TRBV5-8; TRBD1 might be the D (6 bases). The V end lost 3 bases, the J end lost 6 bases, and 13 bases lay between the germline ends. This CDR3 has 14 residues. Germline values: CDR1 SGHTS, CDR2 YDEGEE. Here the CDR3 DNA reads TGTGCCAGCAGCTCTAGGGGGAAGTTTCAGCCCCAGCATTTT. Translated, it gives CASSSRGKFQPQHF.

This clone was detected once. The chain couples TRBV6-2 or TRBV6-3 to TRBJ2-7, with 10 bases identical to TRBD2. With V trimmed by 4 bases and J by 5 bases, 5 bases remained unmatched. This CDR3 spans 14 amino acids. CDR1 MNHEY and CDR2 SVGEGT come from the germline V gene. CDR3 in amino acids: CASSSGTSVNEQYF. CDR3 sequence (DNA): TGTGCCAGCAGTTCCGGGACTAGCGTGAACGAGCAGTACTTC.

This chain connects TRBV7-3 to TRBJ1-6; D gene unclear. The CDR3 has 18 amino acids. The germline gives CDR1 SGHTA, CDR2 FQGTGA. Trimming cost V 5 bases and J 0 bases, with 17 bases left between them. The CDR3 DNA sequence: TGTGCCAGCAGCCCAGGACCGAGTACCAGCTCCTATAATTCACCCCTCCACTTT. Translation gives CASSPGPSTSSYNSPLHF.

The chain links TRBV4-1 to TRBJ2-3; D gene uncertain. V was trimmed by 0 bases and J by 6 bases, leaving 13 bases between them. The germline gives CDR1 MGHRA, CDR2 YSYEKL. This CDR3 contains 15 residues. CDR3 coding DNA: TGCGCCAGCAGCCAAGAGGTCCCGATCCCGGATACGCAGTATTTT. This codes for CASSQEVPIPDTQYF.

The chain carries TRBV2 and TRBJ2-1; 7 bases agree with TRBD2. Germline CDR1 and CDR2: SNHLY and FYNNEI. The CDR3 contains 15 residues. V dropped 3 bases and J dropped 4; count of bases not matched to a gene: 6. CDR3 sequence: CASSESGGGYNEQFF. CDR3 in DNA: TGTGCCAGCAGTGAGTCGGGCGGGGGATACAATGAGCAGTTCTTC.

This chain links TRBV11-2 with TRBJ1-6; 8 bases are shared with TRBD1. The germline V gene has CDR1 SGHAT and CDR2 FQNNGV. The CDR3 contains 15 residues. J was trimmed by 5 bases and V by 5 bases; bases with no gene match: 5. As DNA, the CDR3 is TGTGCCAGCAGCAAAAACAGGGGGGATAATTCACCCCTCCACTTT. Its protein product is CASSKNRGDNSPLHF.

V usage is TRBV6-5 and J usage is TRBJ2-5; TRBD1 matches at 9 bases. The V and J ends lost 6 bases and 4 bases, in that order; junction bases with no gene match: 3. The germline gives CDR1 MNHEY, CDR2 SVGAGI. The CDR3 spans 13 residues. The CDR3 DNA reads TGTGCCAGCAGCAGGGACAGGGTAGAGACCCAGTACTTC. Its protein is CASSRDRVETQYF.

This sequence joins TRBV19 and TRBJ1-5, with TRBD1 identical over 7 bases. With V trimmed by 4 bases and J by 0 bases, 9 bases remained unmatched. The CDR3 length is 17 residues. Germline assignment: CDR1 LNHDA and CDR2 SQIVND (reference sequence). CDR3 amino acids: CASSSGTDSYSNQPQHF. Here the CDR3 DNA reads TGTGCCAGTAGTAGCGGGACAGACTCCTATAGCAATCAGCCCCAGCATTTT. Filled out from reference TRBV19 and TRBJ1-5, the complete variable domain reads DGGITQSPKYLFRKEGQNVTLSCEQNLNHDAMYWYRQDPGQGLRLIYYSQIVNDFQKGDIAEGYSVSREKKESFPLTVTSAQKNPTAFYLCASSSGTDSYSNQPQHFGDGTRLSIL.

The CDR3 DNA sequence: TGTGCCAGCAGCTTAAATCTGGGGGGGCGCATTTCGGATTCACCCCTCCACTTT. Translation: CASSLNLGGRISDSPLHF. The rearrangement joins TRBV5-4 to TRBJ1-6; D may be TRBD1 (6 bases). V gave up 2 bases and J gave up 8 bases, with 23 bases separating them. The CDR3 covers 18 residues. Per germline, CDR1 SGHNT and CDR2 YYREEE (reference sequence).

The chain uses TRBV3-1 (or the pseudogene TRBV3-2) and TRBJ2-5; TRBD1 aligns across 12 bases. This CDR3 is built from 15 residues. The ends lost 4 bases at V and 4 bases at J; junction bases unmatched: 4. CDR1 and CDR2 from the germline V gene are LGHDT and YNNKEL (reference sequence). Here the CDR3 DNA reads TGTGCCAGCAGCCCCGGGACAGGGGGCCGAGAGACCCAGTACTTC. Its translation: CASSPGTGGRETQYF.

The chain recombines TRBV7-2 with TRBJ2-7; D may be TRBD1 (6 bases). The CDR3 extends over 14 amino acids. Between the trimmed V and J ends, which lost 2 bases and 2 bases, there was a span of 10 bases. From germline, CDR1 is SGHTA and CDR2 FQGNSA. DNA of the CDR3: TGTGCCAGCAGCTTAAGGCAGGGGACCTACGAGCAGTACTTC. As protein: CASSLRQGTYEQYF. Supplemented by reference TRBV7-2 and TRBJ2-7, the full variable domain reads GAGVSQSPSNKVTEKGKDVELRCDPISGHTALYWYRQSLGQGLEFLIYFQGNSAPDKSGLPSDRFSAERTGGSVSTLTIQRTQQEDSAVYLCASSLRQGTYEQYFGPGTRLTVT.

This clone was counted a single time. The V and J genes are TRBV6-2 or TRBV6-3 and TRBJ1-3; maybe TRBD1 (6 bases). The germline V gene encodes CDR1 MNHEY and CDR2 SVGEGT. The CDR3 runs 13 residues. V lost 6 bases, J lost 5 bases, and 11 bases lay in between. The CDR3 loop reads CASSRGPRNTIYF. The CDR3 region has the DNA TGTGCCAGCAGCCGGGGGCCTCGAAACACCATATATTTT.

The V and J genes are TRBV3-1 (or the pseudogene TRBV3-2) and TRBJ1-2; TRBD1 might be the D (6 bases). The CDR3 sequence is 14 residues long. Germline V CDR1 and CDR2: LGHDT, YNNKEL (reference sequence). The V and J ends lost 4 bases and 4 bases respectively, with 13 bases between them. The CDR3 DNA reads TGTGCCAGCAGCCCCTTATGGGACATCTATGGCTACACCTTC. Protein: CASSPLWDIYGYTF.

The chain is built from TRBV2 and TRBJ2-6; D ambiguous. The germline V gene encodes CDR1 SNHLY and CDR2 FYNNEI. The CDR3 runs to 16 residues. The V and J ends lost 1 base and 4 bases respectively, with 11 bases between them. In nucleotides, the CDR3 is TGTGCCAGCAGTGAAGAACAACTGGGGGGGGCCAACGTCCTGACTTTC. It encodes CASSEEQLGGANVLTF.

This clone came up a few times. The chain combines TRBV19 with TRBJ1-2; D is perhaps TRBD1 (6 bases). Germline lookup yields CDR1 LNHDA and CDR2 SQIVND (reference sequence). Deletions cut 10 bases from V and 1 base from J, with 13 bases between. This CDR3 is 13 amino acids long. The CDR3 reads CATTGTNNYGYTF. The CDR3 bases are TGTGCCACTACAGGGACCAATAACTATGGCTACACCTTC.

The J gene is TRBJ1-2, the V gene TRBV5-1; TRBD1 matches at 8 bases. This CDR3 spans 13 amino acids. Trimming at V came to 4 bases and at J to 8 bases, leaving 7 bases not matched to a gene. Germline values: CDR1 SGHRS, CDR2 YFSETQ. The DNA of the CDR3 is TGCGCCAGCAGCACCCGACAGGGGAGCGGCTACACCTTC. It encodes CASSTRQGSGYTF. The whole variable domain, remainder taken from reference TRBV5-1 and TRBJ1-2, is KAGVTQTPRYLIKTRGQQVTLSCSPISGHRSVSWYQQTPGQGLQFLFEYFSETQRNKGNFPGRFSGRQFSNSRSEMNVSTLELGDSALYLCASSTRQGSGYTFGSGTRLTVV.

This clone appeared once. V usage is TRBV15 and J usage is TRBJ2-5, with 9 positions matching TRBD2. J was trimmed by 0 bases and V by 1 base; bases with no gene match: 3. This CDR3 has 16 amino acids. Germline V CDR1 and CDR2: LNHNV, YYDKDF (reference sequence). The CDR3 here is CATSRASGVNQETQYF. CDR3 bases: TGTGCCACCAGCAGAGCTAGCGGGGTAAACCAAGAGACCCAGTACTTC.

CDR3 nucleotides: TGTGCCAGCAGCTCGACAGGGGAATCCGGGGCCAACGTCCTGACTTTC. This codes for CASSSTGESGANVLTF. The chain couples TRBV5-5 to TRBJ2-6, with 8 bases identical to TRBD1. This CDR3 spans 16 amino acids. V trimming: 3 bases; J trimming: 4 bases; junction bases outside the gene matches: 6. Germline V gives CDR1 SGHKS, CDR2 YYEKEE (reference sequence).

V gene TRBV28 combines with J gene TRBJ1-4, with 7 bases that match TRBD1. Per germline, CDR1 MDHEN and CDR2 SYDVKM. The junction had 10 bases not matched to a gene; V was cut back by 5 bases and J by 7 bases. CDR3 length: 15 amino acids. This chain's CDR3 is CASSVPGGRGEKLFF. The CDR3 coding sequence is TGTGCCAGCAGTGTCCCAGGGGGGCGCGGTGAAAAACTGTTTTTT.

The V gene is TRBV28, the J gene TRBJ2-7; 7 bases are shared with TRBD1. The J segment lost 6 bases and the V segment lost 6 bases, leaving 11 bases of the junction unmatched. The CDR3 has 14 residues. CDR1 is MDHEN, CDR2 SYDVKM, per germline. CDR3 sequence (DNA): TGTGCCAGCAGCGAGAGACAGGGAAGTAGCGAGCAGTACGTC. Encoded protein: CASSERQGSSEQYV.

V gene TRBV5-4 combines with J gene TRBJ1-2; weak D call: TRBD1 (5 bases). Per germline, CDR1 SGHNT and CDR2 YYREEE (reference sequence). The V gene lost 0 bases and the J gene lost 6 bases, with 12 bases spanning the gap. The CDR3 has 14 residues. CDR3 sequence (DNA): TGTGCCAGCAGCTTGGCCGGGGACGTCGATGGCTACACCTTC. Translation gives CASSLAGDVDGYTF.

The CDR3 sequence is CASHTQCWYRFGSYNSPLHF. CDR3 nucleotides: TGCGCCAGCCACACCCAGTGTTGGTATCGTTTCGGCTCCTATAATTCACCCCTCCACTTT. The V and J genes are TRBV23-1 and TRBJ1-6; D remains unclear. TRBV23-1 qualifies as an ORF whose function is uncertain. This CDR3 has 20 amino acids. Trimming took off 8 bases at V and 0 bases at J, with 26 bases between the two ends.

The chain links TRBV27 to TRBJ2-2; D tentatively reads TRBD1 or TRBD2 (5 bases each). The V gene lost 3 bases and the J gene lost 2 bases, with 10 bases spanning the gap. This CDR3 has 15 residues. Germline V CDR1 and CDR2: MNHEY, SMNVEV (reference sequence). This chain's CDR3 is CASSFGTTNTGELFF. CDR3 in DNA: TGTGCCAGCAGTTTCGGGACGACTAACACCGGGGAGCTGTTTTTT.

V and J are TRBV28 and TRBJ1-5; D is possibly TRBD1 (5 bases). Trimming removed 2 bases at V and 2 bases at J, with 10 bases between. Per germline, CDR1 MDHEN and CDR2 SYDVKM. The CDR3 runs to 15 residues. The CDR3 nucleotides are TGTGCCAGCAGTTTAGCAGGGTCGGGCAATCAGCCCCAGCATTTT. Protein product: CASSLAGSGNQPQHF.

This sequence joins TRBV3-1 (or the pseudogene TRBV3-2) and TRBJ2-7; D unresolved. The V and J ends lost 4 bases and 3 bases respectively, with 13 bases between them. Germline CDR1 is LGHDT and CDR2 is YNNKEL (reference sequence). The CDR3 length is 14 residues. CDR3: CASSPGVPNYEQYF. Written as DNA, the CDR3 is TGTGCCAGCAGCCCAGGAGTCCCCAACTACGAGCAGTACTTC.

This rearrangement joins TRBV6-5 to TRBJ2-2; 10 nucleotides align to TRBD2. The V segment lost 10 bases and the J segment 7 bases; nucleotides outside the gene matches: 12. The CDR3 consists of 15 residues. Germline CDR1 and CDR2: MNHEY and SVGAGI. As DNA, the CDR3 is TGTGCCACCTGGGTTGCTAGCGGGAGTATCGGGGAGCTGTTTTTT. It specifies CATWVASGSIGELFF.

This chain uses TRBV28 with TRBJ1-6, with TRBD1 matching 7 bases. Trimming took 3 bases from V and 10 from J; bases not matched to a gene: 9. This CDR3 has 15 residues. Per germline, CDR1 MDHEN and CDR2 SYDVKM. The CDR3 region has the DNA TGTGCCAGCAGTTTCGGCAGGGGGACGGACTCACCCCTCCACTTT. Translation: CASSFGRGTDSPLHF.

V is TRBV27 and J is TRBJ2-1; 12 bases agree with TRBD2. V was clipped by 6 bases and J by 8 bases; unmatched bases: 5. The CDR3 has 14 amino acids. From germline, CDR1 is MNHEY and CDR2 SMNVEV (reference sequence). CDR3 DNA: TGTGCCAGCAGCCTACGGACTAGCGGGGATGAGCAGTTCTTC. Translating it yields CASSLRTSGDEQFF.

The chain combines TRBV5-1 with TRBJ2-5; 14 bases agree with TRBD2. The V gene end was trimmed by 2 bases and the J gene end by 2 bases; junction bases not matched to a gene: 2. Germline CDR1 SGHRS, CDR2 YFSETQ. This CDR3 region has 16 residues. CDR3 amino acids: CASSFGLAGGQETQYF. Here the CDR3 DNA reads TGCGCCAGCAGCTTTGGACTAGCGGGGGGTCAAGAGACCCAGTACTTC. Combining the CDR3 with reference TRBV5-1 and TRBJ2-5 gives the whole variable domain KAGVTQTPRYLIKTRGQQVTLSCSPISGHRSVSWYQQTPGQGLQFLFEYFSETQRNKGNFPGRFSGRQFSNSRSEMNVSTLELGDSALYLCASSFGLAGGQETQYFGPGTRLLVL.

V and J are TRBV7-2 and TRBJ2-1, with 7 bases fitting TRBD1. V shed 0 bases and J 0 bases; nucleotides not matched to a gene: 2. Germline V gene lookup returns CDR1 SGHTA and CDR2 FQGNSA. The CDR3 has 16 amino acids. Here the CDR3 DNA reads TGTGCCAGCAGCTTAGCGACAGGGAGCTCCTACAATGAGCAGTTCTTC. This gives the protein CASSLATGSSYNEQFF.